This record concerns one T cell receptor (beta chain) sequence. This sample is part of a study of blood T cell repertoires in COVID-19. CDR1 SGHDN and CDR2 FVKESK come from the germline V gene. With V trimmed by 4 bases and J by 9 bases, 9 bases remained unmatched. The CDR3 loop spans 15 amino acids. In the study's own analysis: Nucleated cell counts were estimated from reference gene primer amplification. Sequenced by immunoSEQ multiplex PCR; TCRdb stores in-frame clones only, minus some. The D gene and trimming were derived from the DNA, and the V and J assignments and clone size from that table. The sample has around 130,000 clones, approximately 84% seen once.

Sequencing was performed on peripheral blood. This TCR derives from a woman aged 55-75 years with acute or convalescent COVID-19. The rearrangement joins TRBV14 to TRBJ2-1, with 10 nucleotides matching TRBD1. DNA for the CDR3: TGTGCCAGCAGCCCGCGGACAGGGGGATTGAGTGAGCAGTTCTTC. It encodes CASSPRTGGLSEQFF.